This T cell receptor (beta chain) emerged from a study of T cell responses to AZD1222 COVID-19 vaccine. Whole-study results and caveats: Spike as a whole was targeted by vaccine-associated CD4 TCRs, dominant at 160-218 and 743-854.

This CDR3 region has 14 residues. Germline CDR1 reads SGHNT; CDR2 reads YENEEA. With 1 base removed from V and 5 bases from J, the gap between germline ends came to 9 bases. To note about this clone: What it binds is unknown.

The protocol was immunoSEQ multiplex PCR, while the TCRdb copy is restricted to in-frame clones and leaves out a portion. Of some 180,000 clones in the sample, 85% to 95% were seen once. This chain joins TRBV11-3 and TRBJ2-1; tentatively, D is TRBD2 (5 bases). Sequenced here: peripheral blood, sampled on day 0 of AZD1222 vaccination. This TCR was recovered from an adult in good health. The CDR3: CASSLGLGNNEQFF. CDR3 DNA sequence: TGTGCCAGCAGCTTAGGTCTCGGGAACAATGAGCAGTTCTTC.